Below, one TCR beta chain is given with its context. Its antigen remains unknown. V lost 5 bases and J lost 4; bases outside the gene matches: 2. CDR3 length: 14 residues. Germline V lookup: CDR1 SGHTA, CDR2 FQGNSA. The entry originates in a study of Ad26.COV2.S vaccination and SARS-CoV-2 variants. Whole-study findings and limits: Those who received the vaccine showed greater spike-specific TCR breadth than those given placebo. Possible underestimation of total T cell responses by the TCR breadth and depth analyses was noted.

The treatment: about 20 received Ad26.COV2.S at low or high dose, single or two shots; five or six received placebo; per-sample allocation not given. Day 63 following the first vaccine or placebo injection was when the samples were taken. This Boston cohort included adults aged 18-55 years. The table came from immunoSEQ multiplex PCR; TCRdb's copy has only in-frame clones and leaves some out. Of some 400,000 clones in the sample, about 89% are singletons; the top ten hold 1.5% to 2%. This clonotype was obtained from a person aged 18 to 59 who received the Ad26.COV2.S COVID-19 vaccine or a placebo. V usage is TRBV7-2 and J usage is TRBJ2-1; 10 nucleotides line up with TRBD2. Sample: peripheral blood, taken in a trial of Ad26.COV2.S vaccine versus placebo. The CDR3 sequence: CASSTSGAYNEQFF. DNA of the CDR3: TGTGCCAGCAGCACTAGCGGGGCTTACAATGAGCAGTTCTTC.